These T cell receptor beta chains were read from a single sample in a study of blood T cell repertoires in COVID-19. Profiling relied on immunoSEQ multiplex PCR, and the TCRdb table lists in-frame clones only, not all of them. Here the sample spans around 230,000 clones, around four fifths being singletons. Sequencing input: peripheral blood. These receptors were taken from a woman between 55 and 75 years old with active or convalescent COVID-19. The CDR3 runs from the conserved cysteine through the conserved F or W. The order of the fields is clone size, J gene, V gene, CDR3 protein. Clone size is given for some rows only: seen once, a few or many times, or a class if the clone is expanded.

>.|TRBJ2-5|TRBV12-5
CASGSGTSGGRRETQYF
>.|TRBJ1-1|TRBV15
CATSRVAGMNTEAFF
>.|TRBJ2-7|TRBV13
CASSFRDSRPQYF
>.|TRBJ2-5|TRBV7-3
CASSLGGGQGETQYF
>.|TRBJ2-7|TRBV4-2
CASSRDREGREQYF
>.|TRBJ2-5|TRBV18
CASSPGQGETQYF
>few|TRBJ1-5|TRBV5-1
CASSRDSNQPQHF
>few|TRBJ2-2|TRBV5-1
CASSLQGDTGELFF
>few|TRBJ2-1|TRBV19
CASSIGTGSVGNEQFF
>.|TRBJ1-3|TRBV7-2
CASSLGTTGNTIYF
>.|TRBJ2-1|TRBV6-6
CASSIQGNEQFF
>.|TRBJ2-7|TRBV18
CASSPPGVSGEQYF
>.|TRBJ1-1|TRBV30
CAWSRGTAAFF
>.|TRBJ2-1|TRBV6-5
CASTRGAYDEQFF
>.|TRBJ1-5|TRBV2
CASSSTGQGLRGNQPQHF
>.|TRBJ1-4|TRBV6-2/TRBV6-3
CASSITRRWEEKLFF
>.|TRBJ2-1|TRBV27
CASRDLSGGTYNEQFF